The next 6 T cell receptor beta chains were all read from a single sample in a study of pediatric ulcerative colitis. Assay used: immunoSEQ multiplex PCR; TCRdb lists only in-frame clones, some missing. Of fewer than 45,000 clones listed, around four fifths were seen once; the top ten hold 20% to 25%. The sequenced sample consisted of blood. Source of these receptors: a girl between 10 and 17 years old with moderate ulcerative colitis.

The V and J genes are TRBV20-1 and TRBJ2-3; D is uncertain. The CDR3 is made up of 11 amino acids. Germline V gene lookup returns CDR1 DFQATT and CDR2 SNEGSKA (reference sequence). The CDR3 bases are TGCAGCCTAGATAGAGGAGATACGCAGTATTTT. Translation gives CSLDRGDTQYF.

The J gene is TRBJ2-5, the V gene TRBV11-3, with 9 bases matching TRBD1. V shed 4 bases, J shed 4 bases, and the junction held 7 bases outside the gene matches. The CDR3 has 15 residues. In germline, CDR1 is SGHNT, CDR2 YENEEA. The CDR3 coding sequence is TGTGCCAGCAGCTATCGGACAGGGGTTGGAGAGACCCAGTACTTC. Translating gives CASSYRTGVGETQYF. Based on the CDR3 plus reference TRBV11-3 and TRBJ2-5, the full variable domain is EAGVVQSPRYKIIEKKQPVAFWCNPISGHNTLYWYLQNLGQGPELLIRYENEEAVDDSQLPKDRFSAERLKGVDSTLKIQPAELGDSAVYLCASSYRTGVGETQYFGPGTRLLVL.

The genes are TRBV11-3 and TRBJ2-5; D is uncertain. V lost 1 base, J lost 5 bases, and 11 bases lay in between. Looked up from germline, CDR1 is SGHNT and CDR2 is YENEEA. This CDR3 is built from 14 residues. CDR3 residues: CASSLVAGSETQYF. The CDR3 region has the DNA TGTGCCAGCAGCTTAGTTGCCGGGTCGGAGACCCAGTACTTC.

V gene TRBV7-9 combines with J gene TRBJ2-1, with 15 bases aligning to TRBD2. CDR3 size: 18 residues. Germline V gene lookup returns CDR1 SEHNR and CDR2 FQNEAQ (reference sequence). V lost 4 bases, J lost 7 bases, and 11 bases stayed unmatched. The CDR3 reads CASSSTDGLAGGENEQFF. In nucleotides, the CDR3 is TGTGCCAGCAGCTCCACCGACGGACTAGCGGGAGGGGAGAATGAGCAGTTCTTC. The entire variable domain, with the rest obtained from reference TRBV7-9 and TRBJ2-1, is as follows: DTGVSQNPRHKITKRGQNVTFRCDPISEHNRLYWYRQTLGQGPEFLTYFQNEAQLEKSRLLSDRFSAERPKGSFSTLEIQRTEQGDSAMYLCASSSTDGLAGGENEQFFGPGTRLTVL.

The DNA for the CDR3 is TGTGCCAGCAGCCCCCCGACGGGGGAAAAACTGTTTTTT. Encoded protein: CASSPPTGEKLFF. The chain combines TRBV4-2 with TRBJ1-4; D unresolved. The CDR3 is made up of 13 amino acids. Germline V gene sequence: CDR1 LGHNA, CDR2 YNFKEQ. Between the trimmed V and J ends, which lost 4 bases and 8 bases, there was a span of 11 bases.

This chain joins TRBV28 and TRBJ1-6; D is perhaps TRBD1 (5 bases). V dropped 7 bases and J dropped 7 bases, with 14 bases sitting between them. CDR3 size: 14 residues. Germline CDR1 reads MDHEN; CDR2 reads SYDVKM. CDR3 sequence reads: CASTPGSENSPLHF. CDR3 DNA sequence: TGTGCCAGCACCCCAGGGAGTGAAAATTCACCCCTCCACTTT. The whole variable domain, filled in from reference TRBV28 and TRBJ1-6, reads DVKVTQSSRYLVKRTGEKVFLECVQDMDHENMFWYRQDPGLGLRLIYFSYDVKMKEKGDIPEGYSVSREKKERFSLILESASTNQTSMYLCASTPGSENSPLHFGNGTRLTVT.